This TCR beta chain was found in a study of blood T cell repertoires in COVID-19 (dated by TCRdb to 2018 to 2021). Regarding the complete study: Collaborator samples came from the United States, Italy and Spain and covered acute and convalescent phases of COVID-19. The dataset comprised deeply sampled blood TCRbeta repertoires from subjects exposed to, actively infected with, or recovered from COVID-19. Samples came from the ongoing ImmuneRACE study (first 160 participants) plus 1,254 subjects from 6 global collaborators. The sample metadata nearly always contained a de-identified subject ID, COVID-19 status, age in years and sex. The repertoires were made available in a free public database intended to serve as a resource for research on the immune response to SARS-CoV-2. Where HLA class I and class II types were available, the types were taken from metadata supplied by the sample provider, not from assay-based typing. The prospective study material was composed of cDNA or gDNA derived from T cells, B-cell-depleted T cells, or PBMCs. Points the paper makes about the study in general: How much clinical and demographic metadata was included differed by source and by participant, and the metadata was provided uncurated.

Each collaborating institution followed its own protocols to collect whole blood in K2EDTA tubes. For TCRbeta analysis, collaborator samples were shipped as frozen whole blood, as isolated PBMCs, or as DNA extracted from either sample type. Notes on this clone: Its antigen remains undetermined. One end of the junction varies from germline; a read error may be responsible.

Inclusive of the bounding cysteine and phenylalanine, the CDR3 is 17 residues long. Solely the CDR3 DNA is kept, with 51 bases framed from the first base. CDR1 LNHDA and CDR2 SQIVND were looked up in the germline V gene (reference sequence). TCRbeta CDR3 regions were amplified from genomic DNA by means of the immunoSEQ Assay, a bias-controlled multiplex PCR. In the original analysis: The number of nucleated cells in each sample was estimated from the amplification of reference gene primers within the assay. To quantify the absolute abundance of each unique TCRbeta CDR3 rearrangement, sequence reads were collapsed and filtered. For each sample, productive Simpson clonality was calculated by taking the square root of Simpson's diversity index across productive rearrangements. Sourced from immuneACCESS, this table was stored by TCRdb with only in-frame sequences that have V and J called. A share of the clones is absent; for the studies checked, an unresolved V gene accounts for under half, and the remainder has no known explanation. D and trimming come from the DNA, and the V and J calls and clone size come from that table. The sample table contains about 290,000 clones; only one count was recorded for roughly 89% of them. The top ten clones comprise roughly 4.8% of the sample.

The chain couples TRBV19 to TRBJ2-6; the D gene lacks a confident call. The receptor was isolated from a man aged 40-49 years with acute or convalescent COVID-19. The specimen sequenced was peripheral blood. The CDR3 protein is CASSLELPGSGANVLTF. The sequenced DNA: TGTGCCAGTAGTTTAGAACTTCCTGGCTCTGGGGCCAACGTCCTGACTTTC.